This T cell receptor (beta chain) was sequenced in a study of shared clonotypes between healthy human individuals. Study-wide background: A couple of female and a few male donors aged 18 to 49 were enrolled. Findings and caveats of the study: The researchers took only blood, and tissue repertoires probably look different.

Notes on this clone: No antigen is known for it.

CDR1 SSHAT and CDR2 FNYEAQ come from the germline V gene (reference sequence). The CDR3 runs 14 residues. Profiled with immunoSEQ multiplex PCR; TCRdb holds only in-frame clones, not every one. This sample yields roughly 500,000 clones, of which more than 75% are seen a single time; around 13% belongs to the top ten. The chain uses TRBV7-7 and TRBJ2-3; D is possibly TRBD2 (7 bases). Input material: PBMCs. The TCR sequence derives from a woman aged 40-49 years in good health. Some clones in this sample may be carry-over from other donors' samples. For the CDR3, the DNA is TGTGCTAGCGCAAGGGGGGGGAGCACAGATACGCAGTATTTT. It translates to CASARGGSTDTQYF.